This T cell receptor beta chain is from a study of blood T cell repertoires in COVID-19. Overall study context: The analysed material was cDNA or gDNA that came from T cells, B-cell-depleted T cells, or PBMCs.

With 5 bases removed from V and 2 bases from J, the gap between germline ends came to 12 bases. The germline CDR1 and CDR2 sequences are SEHNR and FQNEAQ (reference sequence). CDR3 length: 14 amino acids. The assay was immunoSEQ multiplex PCR, and TCRdb's table has in-frame clones only and misses some. The table records around 100,000 clones, approximately 80% of them present only once. The rearrangement links TRBV7-9 to TRBJ1-2; weak D call: TRBD1 (5 bases). The sequencing sample was made of peripheral blood. This TCR derives from a man between 65 and 85 years old with active or convalescent COVID-19. CDR3 in amino acids: CASSRDSINYGYTF. DNA of the CDR3: TGTGCCAGCAGCCGTGACAGCATAAACTATGGCTACACCTTC.